The 18 T cell receptor beta chains below all came from one sample that was sequenced in a study of cytomegalovirus exposure and HLA in healthy donors. 60 Vbeta and 13 Jbeta primers were used in PCR. Profiling relied on immunoSEQ multiplex PCR, and the TCRdb table lists in-frame clones only, not all of them. Of 150,000 to 200,000 clones in the sample, roughly 74% are singletons; the top ten hold approximately 1.8%. Input material: PBMCs. The receptors shown here come from a woman in her twenties or thirties in good health and CMV-seronegative.

The chain recombines TRBV29-1 with TRBJ2-7; a possible D gene is TRBD2 (5 bases). V was shortened by 5 bases and J by 6 bases, with 20 bases between the two germline ends. The CDR3 totals 14 residues. Per the germline V gene, CDR1 is SQVTM and CDR2 is ANQGSEA. The CDR3 is CSVKGLVLAGEQYF. Written as DNA, the CDR3 is TGCAGCGTTAAGGGCCTGGTCCTCGCGGGCGAGCAGTACTTC.

The chain uses TRBV30 and TRBJ1-6, with 8 positions matching TRBD1. The CDR3 covers 13 residues. Germline V gene lookup returns CDR1 GTSNPN and CDR2 SVGIG (reference sequence). V lost 7 bases and J lost 9; bases outside the gene matches: 8. CDR3 in amino acids: CASQTGEGSPLHF. The CDR3, as DNA: TGTGCCTCCCAGACAGGGGAGGGTTCACCCCTCCACTTT.

This chain links TRBV7-2 with TRBJ2-7; tentatively, D is TRBD2 (5 bases). CDR3 size: 11 residues. V was cut by 8 bases and J by 6 bases, with 11 bases left in between. Germline CDR1 SGHTA, CDR2 FQGNSA. CDR3 DNA: TGTGCCAGCTCCGTTCTAGCCGAGCAGTACTTC. As protein: CASSVLAEQYF.

J is TRBJ2-7 and V is TRBV18, with 7 bases that match TRBD1. The germline V gene encodes CDR1 KGHSH and CDR2 LQKENI. After removal of 1 base from V and 1 base from J, the junction contained 1 base not matched to a gene. This CDR3 has 14 residues. The CDR3 loop is CASSPQGASYEQYF. As DNA, the CDR3 is TGTGCCAGCTCACCACAGGGGGCGTCCTACGAGCAGTACTTC.

This clone was counted between two and nine times. CDR3 in DNA: TGTGCCAGCAGTTACGGCAGGGCGAACACTGAAGCTTTCTTT. Its protein product is CASSYGRANTEAFF. This sequence joins TRBV6-6 and TRBJ1-1; maybe TRBD1 (5 bases). Trimming removed 2 bases from V and 1 base from J, with 8 bases in between. The CDR3 is 14 residues long. Germline V gene sequence: CDR1 MNHNY, CDR2 SVGAGI (reference sequence).

This chain links TRBV7-8 with TRBJ2-5, with TRBD2 matching 10 bases. The V segment lost 4 bases and the J segment 5 bases; nucleotides outside the gene matches: 7. This CDR3 is built from 15 residues. The germline gives CDR1 SGHVS, CDR2 FQNEAQ. CDR3 sequence (DNA): TGTGCCAGCAGCTGGAGCGGGAGGGCGGGGGAGACCCAGTACTTC. Translating it yields CASSWSGRAGETQYF.

The CDR3 loop reads CASSEGTGSGNTIYF. Here the CDR3 DNA reads TGTGCCAGCTCGGAAGGTACAGGGTCTGGAAACACCATATATTTT. The rearrangement uses TRBV18 and TRBJ1-3, with D maybe TRBD1 (6 bases). The ends were cut back, 6 bases at V and 1 base at J, with 13 bases in the middle. Germline CDR1 is KGHSH and CDR2 is LQKENI. The CDR3 is made up of 15 amino acids.

The chain employs TRBV9 and TRBJ1-5; 7 bases fit TRBD1. This CDR3 has 21 amino acids. V trimming: 3 bases; J trimming: 0 bases; junction bases outside the gene matches: 21. Germline loops: CDR1 SGDLS, CDR2 YYNGEE. CDR3 coding DNA: TGTGCCAGCAGCGAACACAGAGGGGGCTATGAGGGACAGCCTAGCAATCAGCCCCAGCATTTT. As protein: CASSEHRGGYEGQPSNQPQHF.

This chain joins TRBV27 and TRBJ2-7, with 8 nucleotides matching TRBD1. Germline V gives CDR1 MNHEY, CDR2 SMNVEV (reference sequence). This CDR3 has 14 amino acids. V lost 2 bases to trimming and J lost 5 bases; unmatched junction nucleotides: 5. The CDR3 DNA sequence: TGTGCCAGCAGTTTAGACAGGGGCGGAAACGAGCAGTACTTC. Residues: CASSLDRGGNEQYF.

This clone was found a few times. This chain joins TRBV6-1 and TRBJ1-2; 9 bases match TRBD1. The CDR3 spans 15 residues. V lost 4 bases and J lost 5; bases outside the gene matches: 8. CDR1 is MNHNS, CDR2 SASEGT, per germline. The DNA for the CDR3 is TGTGCCAGCAGTGTAATACAGGGGGCTCGATATGGCTACACCTTC. Protein product: CASSVIQGARYGYTF.

The rearrangement links TRBV6-5 to TRBJ1-1; D uncertain. CDR3 length: 15 amino acids. Germline V CDR1 and CDR2: MNHEY, SVGAGI. The germline V and J ends were trimmed by 0 bases and 6 bases, with 14 bases remaining between them. The CDR3 nucleotides read TGTGCCAGCAGTTACTCTACGGCCCACCAGGCTGAAGCTTTCTTT. Its translation is CASSYSTAHQAEAFF.

A few counts support this clone. The chain uses TRBV2 and TRBJ2-1; 7 bases align to TRBD2. The CDR3 sequence is 17 residues long. Germline V gene sequence: CDR1 SNHLY, CDR2 FYNNEI. Losses at the gene ends were 5 bases for V and 3 bases for J; bases not matched to a gene: 13. The CDR3 spells CASSSRDYRKGYNEQFF. CDR3 coding DNA: TGTGCCAGCAGTAGCCGGGACTACCGGAAGGGCTACAATGAGCAGTTCTTC.

The V call is TRBV5-5, the J call TRBJ1-1; D is unresolved. The CDR3 is 14 amino acids. V was cut by 4 bases and J by 3 bases, with 13 bases left in between. Germline V gives CDR1 SGHKS, CDR2 YYEKEE (reference sequence). CDR3: CASSAPSADTEAFF. The CDR3, as DNA: TGTGCCAGCAGCGCCCCGAGTGCGGACACTGAAGCTTTCTTT. Full variable domain (rest looked up from reference TRBV5-5 and TRBJ1-1): DAGVTQSPTHLIKTRGQQVTLRCSPISGHKSVSWYQQVLGQGPQFIFQYYEKEERGRGNFPDRFSARQFPNYSSELNVNALLLGDSALYLCASSAPSADTEAFFGQGTRLTVV.

The chain carries TRBV7-8 and TRBJ2-7; weak D call: TRBD1 (6 bases). Germline lookup yields CDR1 SGHVS and CDR2 FQNEAQ. Trimming cost V 5 bases and J 0 bases, with 14 bases left between them. The CDR3 is made up of 15 amino acids. The CDR3 here is CASSQTGMASYEQYF. The CDR3 DNA sequence: TGTGCCAGCAGCCAAACAGGGATGGCCTCCTACGAGCAGTACTTC.

This clone has only one observation. V gene TRBV6-1 combines with J gene TRBJ1-3, with 8 positions matching TRBD1. Germline CDR1 MNHNS, CDR2 SASEGT. The CDR3 totals 12 residues. V lost 6 bases to trimming and J lost 15 bases; unmatched junction nucleotides: 10. This CDR3 reads CASSPDREPRYF. The CDR3 DNA follows: TGTGCCAGCAGCCCGGACAGGGAACCGAGATATTTT.

The chain uses TRBV10-3 and TRBJ1-1; tentatively, D is TRBD1 (5 bases). V shed 8 bases and J shed 4 bases, with 8 bases lying between them. Germline CDR1 ENHRY, CDR2 SYGVKD. The CDR3 contains 11 residues. The CDR3 DNA reads as TGTGCCATCGGTCAGGGCACTGAAGCTTTCTTT. Its translation is CAIGQGTEAFF.

This rearrangement joins TRBV29-1 to TRBJ2-3; D is unresolved. Germline-derived CDR1 and CDR2 are SQVTM and ANQGSEA. V was clipped by 3 bases and J by 3 bases, with 7 bases between them. CDR3 length equals 12 residues. CDR3 in DNA: TGCAGCGTTGATAGCTCGACAGATACGCAGTATTTT. Translating it yields CSVDSSTDTQYF.

The chain combines TRBV27 with TRBJ2-3, with D tentatively TRBD2 (5 bases). Trimming took 4 bases from V and 2 from J, leaving 16 bases between them. Germline lookup yields CDR1 MNHEY and CDR2 SMNVEV (reference sequence). CDR3 length: 16 residues. The CDR3 is CASSSASPRPTDTQYF. The DNA of the CDR3 is TGTGCCAGCAGTTCCGCTAGCCCGAGACCCACAGATACGCAGTATTTT.